The source of this T cell receptor (beta chain) is a study of T cells in narcolepsy. Here immunoSEQ multiplex PCR was the method, and the copy in TCRdb shows in-frame clones only, minus some. The table has around 30,000 clones, about 80% seen once. This CDR3 has 17 residues. V shed 2 bases and J shed 2 bases, with 18 bases lying between them. Per the germline V gene, CDR1 is SGHRS and CDR2 is YFSETQ. The chain is built from TRBV5-1 and TRBJ2-3, with TRBD2 as a possible D gene (5 bases). Sequencing input: memory (CD45RA-) CD4+ T cells from blood. This clonotype was obtained from a human donor in good health. The CDR3 bases are TGCGCCAGCAGCTTAGACCCACCGGACTCTTACACAGATACGCAGTATTTT. Protein sequence: CASSLDPPDSYTDTQYF.